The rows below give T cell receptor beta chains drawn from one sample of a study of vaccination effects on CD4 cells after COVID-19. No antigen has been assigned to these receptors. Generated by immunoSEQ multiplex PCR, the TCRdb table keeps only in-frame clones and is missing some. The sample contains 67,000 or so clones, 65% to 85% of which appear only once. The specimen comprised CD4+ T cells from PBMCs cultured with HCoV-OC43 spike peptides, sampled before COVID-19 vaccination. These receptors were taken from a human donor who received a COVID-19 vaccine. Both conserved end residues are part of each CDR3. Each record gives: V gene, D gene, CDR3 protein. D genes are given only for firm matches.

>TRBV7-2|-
CASNLVDWQETQYF
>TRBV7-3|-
CASSSADRSDIQYF
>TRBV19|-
CASTLQGVYSEAFF
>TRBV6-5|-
CASSYSRGYNEQFF
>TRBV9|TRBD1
CASSALQGKETQYF
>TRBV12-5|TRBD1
CASGLGQGTQYF
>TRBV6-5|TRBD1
CASIKGTGPYGYTF
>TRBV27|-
CASSRPSTDTQYF
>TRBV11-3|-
CASSQGISTEAFF
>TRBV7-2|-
CASSLNGGYNEQFF
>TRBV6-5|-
CASRDQGKGGELFF
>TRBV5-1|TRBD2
CASSSLLAGGQETQYF
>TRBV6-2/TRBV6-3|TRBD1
CASSPQGASNQPQHF
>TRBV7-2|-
CASSLGITGELFF
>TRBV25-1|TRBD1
CASSEYQSRGRKNEQFF
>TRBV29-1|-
CSVQRGQGGYTF
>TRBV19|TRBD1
CASSIGTGPEKLFF
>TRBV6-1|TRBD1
CASSDRGRNEKLFF
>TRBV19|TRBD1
CASSVRGQGETQYF
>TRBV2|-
CASKGREYQPQHF
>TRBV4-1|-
CASSQWVAETQYF
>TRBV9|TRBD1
CASSPGTVSSGNTIYF
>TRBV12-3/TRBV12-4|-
CASSFRRPEAFF
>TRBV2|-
CASSRQDYGYTF
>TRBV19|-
CASRLQGYTGELFF
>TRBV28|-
CASGAGWDEQFF
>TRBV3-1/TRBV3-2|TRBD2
CASSSLEAGGGETQYF
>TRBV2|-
CASSNNEQFF
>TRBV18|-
CASSPQGRQETQYF
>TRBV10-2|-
CASSWQLYNQPQHF
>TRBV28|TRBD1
CASSQTGTGNNEQFF
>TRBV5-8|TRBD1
CASSFGTATVGDTQYF
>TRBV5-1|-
CASSLVVLSGNTGELFF
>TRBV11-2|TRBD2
CASSLEADGGSKYF
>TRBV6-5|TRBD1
CAIRPPGQGYGYTF
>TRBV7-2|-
CASSWGQRTGELFF
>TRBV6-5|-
CASSSNRESAEAFF
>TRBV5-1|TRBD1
CASSLSLGGGEAFF
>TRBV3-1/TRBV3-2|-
CASSQERKANTGELFF
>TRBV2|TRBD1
CARTTGPSNTEAFF
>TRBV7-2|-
CASSPAGPNTGELFF
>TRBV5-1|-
CASSLYWGRGIAEAFF
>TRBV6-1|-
CASSEAPSGSSQPQHF
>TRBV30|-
CAWRPPYGYTF
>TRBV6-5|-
CASSYGEGSGANVLTF
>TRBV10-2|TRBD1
CASSDQGGANYGYTF
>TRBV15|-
CATSREPGALSFNQPQHF
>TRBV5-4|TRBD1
CASSVGTVSGYTF
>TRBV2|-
CASHRGANEKLFF
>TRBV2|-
CASSPENTEAFF
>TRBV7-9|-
CASSLKGPAGPNTEAFF
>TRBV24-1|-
CATSEAPGRSYNEQFF
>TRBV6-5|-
CASSPQGYTGELFF
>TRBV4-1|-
CASSQYNEGSYGYTF
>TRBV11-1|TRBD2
CASSHGLASTDTQYF
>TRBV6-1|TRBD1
CASSEALTGGSEKLFF
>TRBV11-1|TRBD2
CASSLVLAGVDTQYF
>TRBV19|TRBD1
CATRDSRNQPQHF